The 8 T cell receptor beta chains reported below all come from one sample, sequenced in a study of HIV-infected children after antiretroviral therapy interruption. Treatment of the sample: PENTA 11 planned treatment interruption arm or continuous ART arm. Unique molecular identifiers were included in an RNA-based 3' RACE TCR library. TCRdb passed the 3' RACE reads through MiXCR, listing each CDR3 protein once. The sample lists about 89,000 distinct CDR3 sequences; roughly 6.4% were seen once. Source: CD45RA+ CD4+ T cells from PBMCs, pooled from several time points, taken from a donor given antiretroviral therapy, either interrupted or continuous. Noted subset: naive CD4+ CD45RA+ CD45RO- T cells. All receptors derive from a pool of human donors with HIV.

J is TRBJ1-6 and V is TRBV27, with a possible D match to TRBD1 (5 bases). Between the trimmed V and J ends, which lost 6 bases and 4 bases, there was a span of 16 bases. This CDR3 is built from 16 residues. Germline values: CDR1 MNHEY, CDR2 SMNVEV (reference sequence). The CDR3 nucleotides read TGTGCCAGCAGCTCCCGGGGGGAGGGATATAATTCACCCCTCCACTTT. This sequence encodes CASSSRGEGYNSPLHF.

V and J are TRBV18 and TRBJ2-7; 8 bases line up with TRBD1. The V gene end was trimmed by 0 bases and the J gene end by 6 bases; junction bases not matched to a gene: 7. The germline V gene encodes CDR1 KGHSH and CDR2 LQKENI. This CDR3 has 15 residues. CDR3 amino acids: CASSPPGQGELEQYF. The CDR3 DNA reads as TGTGCCAGCTCACCACCCGGACAGGGAGAACTCGAGCAGTACTTC.

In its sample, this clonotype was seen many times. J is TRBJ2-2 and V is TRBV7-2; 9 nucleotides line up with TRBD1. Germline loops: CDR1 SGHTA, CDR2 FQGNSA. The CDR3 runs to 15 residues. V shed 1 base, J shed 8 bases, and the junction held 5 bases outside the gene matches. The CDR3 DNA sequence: TGTGCCAGCAGCTTAGAGGGGACAGGGACTGGGGAGCTGTTTTTT. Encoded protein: CASSLEGTGTGELFF.

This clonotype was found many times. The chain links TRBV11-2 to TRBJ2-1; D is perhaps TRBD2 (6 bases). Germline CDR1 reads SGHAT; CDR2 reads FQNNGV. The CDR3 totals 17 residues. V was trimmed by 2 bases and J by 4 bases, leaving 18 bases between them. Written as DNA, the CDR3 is TGTGCCAGCAGCTTATCTCCTCCGGGAGAGGCGTACAATGAGCAGTTCTTC. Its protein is CASSLSPPGEAYNEQFF.

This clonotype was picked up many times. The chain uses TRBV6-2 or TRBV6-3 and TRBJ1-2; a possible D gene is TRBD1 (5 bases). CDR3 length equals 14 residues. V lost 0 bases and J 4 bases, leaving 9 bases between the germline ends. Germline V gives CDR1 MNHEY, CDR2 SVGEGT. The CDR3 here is CASSYSGLPYGYTF. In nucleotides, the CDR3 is TGTGCCAGCAGTTACTCGGGACTCCCCTATGGCTACACCTTC.

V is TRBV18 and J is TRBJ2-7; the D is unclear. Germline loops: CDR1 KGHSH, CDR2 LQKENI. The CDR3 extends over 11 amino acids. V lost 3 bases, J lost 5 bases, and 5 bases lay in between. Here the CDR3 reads CASSPNDEQYF. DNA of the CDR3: TGTGCCAGCTCACCCAACGACGAGCAGTACTTC.

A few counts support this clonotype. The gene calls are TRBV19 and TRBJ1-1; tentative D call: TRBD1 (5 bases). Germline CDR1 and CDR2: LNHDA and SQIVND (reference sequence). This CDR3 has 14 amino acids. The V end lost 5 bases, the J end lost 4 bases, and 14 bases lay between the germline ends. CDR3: CASSPNPRVTEAFF. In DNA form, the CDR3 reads TGTGCCAGTAGTCCCAACCCCAGGGTCACTGAAGCTTTCTTT.

The CDR3 DNA is TGTGCCTGGAGTCGGGGGCCCCAAGAGACCCAGTACTTC. Protein: CAWSRGPQETQYF. The chain combines TRBV30 with TRBJ2-5; TRBD1 or TRBD2 may be the D gene (6 bases each). Trimming pared 2 bases from V and 1 base from J, leaving 8 bases between. Germline V CDR1 and CDR2: GTSNPN, SVGIG (reference sequence). The CDR3 runs 13 residues.